This TCR beta chain is from a study of tumor-infiltrating lymphocytes in primary liver carcinoma. Taking 20-30 mg of unsorted bulk tissue, the authors co-extracted RNA and DNA. The input was roughly 0.5 ug total RNA; TCR beta cDNA was made from it with a constant-region primer. Library construction for TCR beta comprised three nested multiplex PCR rounds performed with slightly modified ARM-PCR. Amplification in the first two PCR rounds was performed using TRBV1-TRBV30 forward primers and a C-beta reverse primer for around 9 cycles each. One entry per CDR3 protein results from TCRdb running MiXCR on the multiplex PCR reads. Here the sample spans roughly 20,000 distinct CDR3 sequences, over 70% being singletons. The germline CDR1 and CDR2 sequences are ENHRY and SYGVKD. This CDR3 spans 13 amino acids. Between the trimmed V and J ends, which lost 8 bases and 10 bases, there was a span of 15 bases. This clonotype has at least ten counts. The antigen is unknown.

Study-wide results and caveats: All five tumor regions shared only about 8-24% of top clones.

The rearrangement uses TRBV10-3 and TRBJ1-6; weak D call: TRBD1 (6 bases). Specimen: liver tumor tissue from sampling region 4. Subset meaning: tumor region T4, right-lateral pole. The TCR was taken from a woman aged 25 to 39 with primary liver carcinoma and hepatitis B virus infection. CDR3 in amino acids: CAISGDSGSPLHF. The CDR3 DNA sequence: TGTGCCATCTCAGGGGATTCGGGGTCACCCCTCCACTTT.